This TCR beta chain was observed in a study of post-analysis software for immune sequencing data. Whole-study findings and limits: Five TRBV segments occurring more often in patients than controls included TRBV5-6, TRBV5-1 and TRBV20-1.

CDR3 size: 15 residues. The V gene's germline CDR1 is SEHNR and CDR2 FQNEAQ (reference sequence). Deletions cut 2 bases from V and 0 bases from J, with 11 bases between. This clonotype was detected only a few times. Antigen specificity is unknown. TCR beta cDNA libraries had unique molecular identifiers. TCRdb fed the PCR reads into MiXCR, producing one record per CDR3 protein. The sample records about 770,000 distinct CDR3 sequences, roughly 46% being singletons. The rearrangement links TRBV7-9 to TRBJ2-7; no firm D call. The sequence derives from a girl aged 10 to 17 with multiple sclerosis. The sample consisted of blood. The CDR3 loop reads CASSLKGPGSYEQYF. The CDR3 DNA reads TGTGCCAGCAGCTTAAAAGGGCCAGGCTCCTACGAGCAGTACTTC.